These T cell receptor beta chains were read from a single sample in a study of shared clonotypes between healthy human individuals. Data came from immunoSEQ multiplex PCR; TCRdb stores just in-frame clones and leaves some out. The sample includes hundreds of thousands of clones, about 95% of them seen just once. Sequencing was done on a sample of naive CD8+ T cells sorted from blood. These receptors all stem from a woman aged 30 to 39 in good health. Each CDR3 is given with its conserved first and last residue. Each record gives: J gene, V gene, clone size, D gene, CDR3 protein, CDR3 DNA. D genes are given only for firm matches. Only some rows state a clone size, as once, few, many or a class for expanded clones.

j_call: TRBJ1-1
v_call: TRBV5-1
clone_size: .
d_call: .
cdr3_aa: CASSPPSDTEAFF
cdr3_nt: TGCGCCAGCAGCCCCCCGTCAGACACTGAAGCTTTCTTT

j_call: TRBJ2-7
v_call: TRBV28
clone_size: .
d_call: .
cdr3_aa: CASTNSYEQYF
cdr3_nt: TGTGCCAGCACCAACTCCTACGAGCAGTACTTC

j_call: TRBJ2-7
v_call: TRBV11-2
clone_size: .
d_call: .
cdr3_aa: CASSLVWPSEQYF
cdr3_nt: TGTGCCAGCAGCTTAGTGTGGCCTTCCGAGCAGTACTTC

j_call: TRBJ2-7
v_call: TRBV7-8
clone_size: .
d_call: TRBD1
cdr3_aa: CASRKKRTGPEQYF
cdr3_nt: TGTGCCAGCAGAAAGAAACGGACAGGGCCCGAGCAGTACTTC

j_call: TRBJ2-2
v_call: TRBV9
clone_size: .
d_call: .
cdr3_aa: CASSVAAIGTGELFF
cdr3_nt: TGTGCCAGCAGCGTAGCGGCGATCGGCACCGGGGAGCTGTTTTTT

j_call: TRBJ1-2
v_call: TRBV7-9
clone_size: few
d_call: .
cdr3_aa: CASSLTSSGHPRGYTF
cdr3_nt: TGTGCCAGCAGCTTAACCTCCTCGGGACACCCGAGGGGGTACACCTTC

j_call: TRBJ2-7
v_call: TRBV27
clone_size: .
d_call: TRBD1
cdr3_aa: CASSSGQGIHEQYF
cdr3_nt: TGTGCCAGCAGTTCCGGACAGGGCATTCACGAGCAGTACTTC

j_call: TRBJ2-7
v_call: TRBV4-1
clone_size: .
d_call: .
cdr3_aa: CASSQARAVTYEQYF
cdr3_nt: TGCGCCAGCAGCCAAGCCCGGGCCGTTACCTACGAGCAGTACTTC

j_call: TRBJ2-7
v_call: TRBV27
clone_size: .
d_call: .
cdr3_aa: CASSFGSPYEQYF
cdr3_nt: TGTGCCAGCAGTTTTGGCAGTCCCTACGAGCAGTACTTC

j_call: TRBJ1-2
v_call: TRBV2
clone_size: .
d_call: TRBD1
cdr3_aa: CASSTSRDRDHYGYTF
cdr3_nt: TGTGCCAGCAGCACCAGCCGGGACAGGGACCACTATGGCTACACCTTC

j_call: TRBJ2-1
v_call: TRBV7-9
clone_size: .
d_call: TRBD2
cdr3_aa: CATLGGSGSVYEQFF
cdr3_nt: TGTGCCACCCTCGGGGGAAGCGGGAGTGTTTATGAGCAGTTCTTC

j_call: TRBJ2-1
v_call: TRBV15
clone_size: .
d_call: .
cdr3_aa: CATISGYSYNEQFF
cdr3_nt: TGTGCCACCATCTCGGGATATTCCTACAATGAGCAGTTCTTC

j_call: TRBJ2-2
v_call: TRBV13
clone_size: .
d_call: TRBD1
cdr3_aa: CASRPPTGVRTGELFF
cdr3_nt: TGTGCCAGCAGGCCCCCGACAGGGGTAAGAACCGGGGAGCTGTTTTTT

j_call: TRBJ1-5
v_call: TRBV28
clone_size: .
d_call: TRBD1
cdr3_aa: CASSLGGQGIQPQHF
cdr3_nt: TGTGCCAGCAGTTTGGGTGGACAGGGTATACAGCCCCAGCATTTT

j_call: TRBJ1-2
v_call: TRBV11-3
clone_size: once
d_call: .
cdr3_aa: CASSAGRTNYGYTF
cdr3_nt: TGTGCCAGCAGCGCGGGACGGACTAACTATGGCTACACCTTC

j_call: TRBJ2-7
v_call: TRBV23-1
clone_size: .
d_call: TRBD2
cdr3_aa: CASSLWRETYEQYF
cdr3_nt: TGCGCCAGCAGTCTATGGCGGGAGACCTACGAGCAGTACTTC

j_call: TRBJ1-5
v_call: TRBV7-9
clone_size: .
d_call: .
cdr3_aa: CASSSGAGSNQPQHF
cdr3_nt: TGTGCCAGCAGCTCGGGGGCCGGGAGCAATCAGCCCCAGCATTTT

j_call: TRBJ2-1
v_call: TRBV5-4
clone_size: .
d_call: .
cdr3_aa: CASSLVLADEQFF
cdr3_nt: TGTGCCAGCAGCTTGGTACTAGCCGATGAGCAGTTCTTC

j_call: TRBJ1-5
v_call: TRBV6-5
clone_size: .
d_call: .
cdr3_aa: CASSYSSLHDQHF
cdr3_nt: TGTGCCAGCAGTTACTCCTCCCTACATGACCAGCATTTT

j_call: TRBJ1-4
v_call: TRBV7-6
clone_size: .
d_call: .
cdr3_aa: CASSLVLGNEKLFF
cdr3_nt: TGTGCCAGCAGCTTAGTACTGGGTAATGAAAAACTGTTTTTT

j_call: TRBJ1-2
v_call: TRBV5-8
clone_size: .
d_call: .
cdr3_aa: CASSLTGSRRIRNYGYTF
cdr3_nt: TGTGCCAGCAGCTTGACGGGCTCTCGGCGGATAAGGAACTATGGCTACACCTTC

j_call: TRBJ1-5
v_call: TRBV28
clone_size: .
d_call: .
cdr3_aa: CASSYGLNQPQHF
cdr3_nt: TGTGCCAGCAGTTACGGACTTAATCAGCCCCAGCATTTT

j_call: TRBJ2-7
v_call: TRBV7-8
clone_size: .
d_call: .
cdr3_aa: CASSLWTLPEHEQYF
cdr3_nt: TGTGCCAGCAGCTTATGGACTCTCCCGGAGCACGAGCAGTACTTC

j_call: TRBJ1-2
v_call: TRBV9
clone_size: .
d_call: .
cdr3_aa: CASSVPRGPNYGYTF
cdr3_nt: TGTGCCAGCAGCGTGCCCAGGGGTCCTAACTATGGCTACACCTTC

j_call: TRBJ2-1
v_call: TRBV2
clone_size: .
d_call: TRBD1
cdr3_aa: CASSLRGGSYNEQFF
cdr3_nt: TGTGCCAGCAGTCTGAGAGGGGGCAGCTACAATGAGCAGTTCTTC

j_call: TRBJ2-7
v_call: TRBV15
clone_size: .
d_call: .
cdr3_aa: CATSRVPPDTSFSYEQYF
cdr3_nt: TGTGCCACCAGCAGAGTCCCTCCGGACACCTCTTTCTCCTACGAGCAGTACTTC

j_call: TRBJ2-1
v_call: TRBV7-8
clone_size: .
d_call: TRBD2
cdr3_aa: CASSDLVVGEGYNEQFF
cdr3_nt: TGTGCCAGCAGCGACCTGGTGGTAGGGGAGGGTTACAATGAGCAGTTCTTC

j_call: TRBJ1-2
v_call: TRBV7-8
clone_size: .
d_call: .
cdr3_aa: CASSFPGFGGYTF
cdr3_nt: TGTGCCAGCAGCTTCCCTGGGTTTGGTGGCTACACCTTC

j_call: TRBJ1-4
v_call: TRBV9
clone_size: .
d_call: .
cdr3_aa: CASSVGNNEKLFF
cdr3_nt: TGTGCCAGCAGCGTGGGGAATAATGAAAAACTGTTTTTT

j_call: TRBJ2-1
v_call: TRBV7-9
clone_size: .
d_call: .
cdr3_aa: CASSPPLGLGNEQFF
cdr3_nt: TGTGCCAGCAGCCCCCCGTTAGGGTTAGGCAATGAGCAGTTCTTC

j_call: TRBJ1-1
v_call: TRBV7-9
clone_size: .
d_call: .
cdr3_aa: CASSLGYGGENTEAFF
cdr3_nt: TGTGCCAGCAGCTTAGGGTACGGTGGGGAGAACACTGAAGCTTTCTTT

j_call: TRBJ2-1
v_call: TRBV28
clone_size: .
d_call: .
cdr3_aa: CASSTTRPTGYEQFF
cdr3_nt: TGTGCCAGCAGTACAACGCGTCCAACGGGTTATGAGCAGTTCTTC

j_call: TRBJ2-7
v_call: TRBV29-1
clone_size: .
d_call: TRBD1
cdr3_aa: CSVRDRGMYEQYF
cdr3_nt: TGCAGCGTGCGGGACAGGGGGATGTACGAGCAGTACTTC

j_call: TRBJ2-2
v_call: TRBV5-1
clone_size: .
d_call: TRBD2
cdr3_aa: CASSSIYTPGTSVFAGELFF
cdr3_nt: TGCGCCAGCAGCTCGATATACACACCCGGGACTAGCGTTTTCGCCGGGGAGCTGTTTTTT

j_call: TRBJ2-1
v_call: TRBV23-1
clone_size: .
d_call: .
cdr3_aa: CASSQTHGRGLNEQFF
cdr3_nt: TGCGCCAGCAGTCAAACCCACGGGAGGGGGCTCAATGAGCAGTTCTTC

j_call: TRBJ1-1
v_call: TRBV27
clone_size: .
d_call: TRBD1
cdr3_aa: CASRYGQGFEAFF
cdr3_nt: TGTGCCAGCAGATACGGACAGGGGTTTGAAGCTTTCTTT

j_call: TRBJ1-1
v_call: TRBV5-6
clone_size: .
d_call: .
cdr3_aa: CASSPGGFVTEAFF
cdr3_nt: TGTGCCAGCAGCCCGGGGGGATTTGTCACTGAAGCTTTCTTT

j_call: TRBJ2-3
v_call: TRBV5-4
clone_size: .
d_call: .
cdr3_aa: CASSSSSSTDTQYF
cdr3_nt: TGTGCCAGCAGCTCCAGTTCTAGCACAGATACGCAGTATTTT

j_call: TRBJ2-2
v_call: TRBV9
clone_size: .
d_call: .
cdr3_aa: CASSPKVTGELFF
cdr3_nt: TGTGCCAGCAGCCCCAAGGTTACCGGGGAGCTGTTTTTT